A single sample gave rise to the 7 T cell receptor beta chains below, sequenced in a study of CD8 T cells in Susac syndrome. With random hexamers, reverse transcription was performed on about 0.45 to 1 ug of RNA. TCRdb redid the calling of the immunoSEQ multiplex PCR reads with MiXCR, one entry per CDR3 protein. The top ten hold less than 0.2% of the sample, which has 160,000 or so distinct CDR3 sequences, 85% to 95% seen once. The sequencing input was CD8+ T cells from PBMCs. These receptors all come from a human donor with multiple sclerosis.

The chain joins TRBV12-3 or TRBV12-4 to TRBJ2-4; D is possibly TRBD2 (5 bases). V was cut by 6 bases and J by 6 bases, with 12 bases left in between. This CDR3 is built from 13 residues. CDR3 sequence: CASSPRVTNIQYF. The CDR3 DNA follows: TGTGCCAGCAGCCCGAGGGTTACAAACATTCAGTACTTC.

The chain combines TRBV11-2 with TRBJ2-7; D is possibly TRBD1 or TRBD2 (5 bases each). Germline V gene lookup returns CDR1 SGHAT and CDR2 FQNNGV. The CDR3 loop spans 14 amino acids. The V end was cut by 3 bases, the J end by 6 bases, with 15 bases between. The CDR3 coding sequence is TGTGCCAGCAGCTTTTCAGGGATGGGACGCGAGCAGTACTTC. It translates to CASSFSGMGREQYF.

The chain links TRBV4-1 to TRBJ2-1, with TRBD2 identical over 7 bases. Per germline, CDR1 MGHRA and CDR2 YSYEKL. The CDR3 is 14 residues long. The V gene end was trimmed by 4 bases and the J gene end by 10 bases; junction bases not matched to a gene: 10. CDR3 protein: CASSPAGTVLEQFF. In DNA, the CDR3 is TGCGCCAGCAGCCCAGCGGGGACGGTCTTGGAGCAGTTCTTC.

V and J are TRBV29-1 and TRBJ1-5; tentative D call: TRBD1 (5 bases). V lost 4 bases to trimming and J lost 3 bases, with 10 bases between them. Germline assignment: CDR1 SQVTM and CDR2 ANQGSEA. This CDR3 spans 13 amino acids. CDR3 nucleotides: TGCAGCGTTGGAGGAGGGACCAATCAGCCCCAGCATTTT. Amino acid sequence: CSVGGGTNQPQHF.

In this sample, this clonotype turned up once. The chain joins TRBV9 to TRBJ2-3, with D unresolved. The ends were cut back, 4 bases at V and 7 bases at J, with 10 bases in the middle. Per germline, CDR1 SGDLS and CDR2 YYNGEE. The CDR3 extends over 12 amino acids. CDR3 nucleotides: TGTGCCAGCAGCCCGATAGCAAATACGCAGTATTTT. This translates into CASSPIANTQYF. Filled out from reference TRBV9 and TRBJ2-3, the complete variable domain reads DSGVTQTPKHLITATGQRVTLRCSPRSGDLSVYWYQQSLDQGLQFLIQYYNGEERAKGNILERFSAQQFPDLHSELNLSSLELGDSALYFCASSPIANTQYFGPGTRLTVL.

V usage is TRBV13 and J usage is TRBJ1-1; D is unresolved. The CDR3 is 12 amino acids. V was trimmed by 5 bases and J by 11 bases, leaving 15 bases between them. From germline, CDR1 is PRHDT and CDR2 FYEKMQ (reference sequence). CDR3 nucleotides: TGTGCCAGCAGCACAAGCGATGGGTGGGCTTTCTTT. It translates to CASSTSDGWAFF.

CDR3 region: CASSFGRFLNEQFF. The CDR3 DNA is TGTGCCAGCAGCTTTGGGCGGTTTCTCAATGAGCAGTTCTTC. V and J are TRBV5-4 and TRBJ2-1, with D unclear. From germline, CDR1 is SGHNT and CDR2 YYREEE (reference sequence). Trimming took 2 bases from V and 6 from J, leaving 12 bases between them. This CDR3 contains 14 residues.